Listed here is a single T cell receptor beta chain. Its antigen is still unknown. These data belong to a study of T-cell reconstitution after alpha-beta-depleted transplantation in children. Molecular barcoding with unique molecular identifiers was used for the TCRbeta library. A single record per CDR3 protein comes from TCRdb applying MiXCR to the PCR reads. The sample includes about 420,000 distinct CDR3 sequences, roughly 15% of them seen just once. This CDR3 contains 15 residues. Germline V lookup: CDR1 SNHLY, CDR2 FYNNEI. V dropped 3 bases and J dropped 0 bases, with 12 bases sitting between them. General study results and limits: Two months or so post-transplant, alpha-beta T cells reportedly derived from several hundred expanded graft clones. Counts and diversity of T cells one year after transplant came mostly from newly produced T cells.

This clonotype was sampled from a boy in the first two years of life who had a stem cell transplant for Wiskott-Aldrich syndrome, so the T cells may come from the graft donor. This sequence joins TRBV2 and TRBJ2-7; D uncertain. Sequencing was performed on PBMCs, mostly from graft donor cells, taken 360 days after TCRalphabeta/CD19-depleted stem cell transplant. The CDR3 reads CASSEIFSSSYEQYF. The CDR3 DNA is TGTGCCAGCAGTGAGATCTTTTCGAGCTCCTACGAGCAGTACTTC.